This TCR beta chain was recovered during a study of cytomegalovirus exposure and HLA in healthy donors. Measured with immunoSEQ multiplex PCR; TCRdb has only the in-frame clones, and not every one. The table lists about 200,000 clones, about nine tenths of them singletons. Sequencing was carried out using PBMCs. The sequence was collected from a woman aged 18 to 35 in good health and CMV-seropositive.

In DNA, the CDR3 is TGTGCCAGCAGGTCCAACAGGGATGACATTCAGTACTTC. Its translation: CASRSNRDDIQYF. The rearrangement links TRBV25-1 to TRBJ2-4; a possible D gene is TRBD1 (6 bases). The CDR3 is made up of 13 amino acids. Germline assignment: CDR1 MGHDK and CDR2 SYGVNS. Between the trimmed V and J ends, which lost 6 bases and 8 bases, there was a span of 14 bases.